A single sample is the source of the 11 T cell receptor beta chains below, sequenced in a study of T cells expressing NK-cell markers. TCRdb re-called the 5' RACE reads; every CDR3 protein appears as one record, without DNA. There are about 460,000 distinct CDR3 sequences in the sample, with roughly 1.4% held by the top ten. The specimen sequenced was blood T cells: a sorted CD56 or NKG2C T cell subset, CD4+ or CD8+ T cells, or bulk PBMC T cells (not recorded which). The receptors stem from a woman aged 45-65 years in good health.

The chain joins TRBV5-1 to TRBJ2-1; TCRdb outputs TRBD1, but without DNA this stays unchecked. The CDR3 contains 16 residues. Germline loops: CDR1 SGHRS, CDR2 YFSETQ. This CDR3 reads CASSPKGGLGANEQFF. Looking up the rest from reference TRBV5-1 and TRBJ2-1 gives the full variable domain: KAGVTQTPRYLIKTRGQQVTLSCSPISGHRSVSWYQQTPGQGLQFLFEYFSETQRNKGNFPGRFSGRQFSNSRSEMNVSTLELGDSALYLCASSPKGGLGANEQFFGPGTRLTVL.

J is TRBJ2-1 and V is TRBV6-5; TCRdb names TRBD2, which stays unverified in the absence of DNA. Germline lookup yields CDR1 MNHEY and CDR2 SVGAGI. The CDR3 is made up of 16 amino acids. This CDR3 reads CASSNFPGLEYNEQFF.

The rearrangement joins TRBV20-1 to TRBJ2-7; the TCRdb call, TRBD1, lacks DNA for checking. The CDR3 loop spans 13 amino acids. CDR1 is DFQATT and CDR2 is SNEGSKA in the germline V gene (reference sequence). The CDR3 region is CSARPDRGYEQYF.

This chain joins TRBV30 and TRBJ1-2; the D call from TCRdb, TRBD1, cannot be confirmed without DNA. The length of the CDR3 is 12 residues. Germline CDR1 reads GTSNPN; CDR2 reads SVGIG (reference sequence). The CDR3 region is CAWKGASYGYTF.

The CDR3 here is CASSPMQGRYEKLFF. The V and J genes are TRBV7-9 and TRBJ1-4; TCRdb reports TRBD1, a call that lacks DNA to check it against. In germline, CDR1 is SEHNR, CDR2 FQNEAQ (reference sequence). The CDR3 is made up of 15 amino acids. The variable domain in full, completed from reference TRBV7-9 and TRBJ1-4, reads DTGVSQNPRHKITKRGQNVTFRCDPISEHNRLYWYRQTLGQGPEFLTYFQNEAQLEKSRLLSDRFSAERPKGSFSTLEIQRTEQGDSAMYLCASSPMQGRYEKLFFGSGTQLSVL.

The rearrangement joins TRBV12-3 or TRBV12-4 to TRBJ2-1; TCRdb returns TRBD2, unconfirmable since there is no DNA. The CDR3 is 14 amino acids. CDR3 sequence reads: CASSPSTTKGEQFF.

The chain employs TRBV2 and TRBJ2-1. The CDR3 has 11 residues. CDR1 and CDR2 (germline): SNHLY, FYNNEI. The CDR3 sequence: CASSDIREEFF.

The rearrangement links TRBV12-3 or TRBV12-4 to TRBJ2-7; without DNA, the TCRdb call of TRBD1 cannot be checked. CDR3 length: 14 residues. The CDR3 sequence is CASSLHQGPYEQYF.

V is TRBV7-2 and J is TRBJ2-1; TCRdb outputs TRBD2, but without DNA this stays unchecked. The germline V gene has CDR1 SGHTA and CDR2 FQGNSA. The CDR3 extends over 14 amino acids. CDR3 protein: CASSSGLVLNEQFF.

V is TRBV6-2 or TRBV6-3 and J is TRBJ1-1. This CDR3 has 14 residues. Germline V gene lookup returns CDR1 MNHEY and CDR2 SVGEGT. The CDR3 sequence: CASSYGYRNTEAFF.

V usage is TRBV27 and J usage is TRBJ2-7; the D call from TCRdb, TRBD1, cannot be confirmed without DNA. Germline assignment: CDR1 MNHEY and CDR2 SMNVEV (reference sequence). The CDR3 is 15 residues long. The CDR3 is CASSLTGTGSREQYF.